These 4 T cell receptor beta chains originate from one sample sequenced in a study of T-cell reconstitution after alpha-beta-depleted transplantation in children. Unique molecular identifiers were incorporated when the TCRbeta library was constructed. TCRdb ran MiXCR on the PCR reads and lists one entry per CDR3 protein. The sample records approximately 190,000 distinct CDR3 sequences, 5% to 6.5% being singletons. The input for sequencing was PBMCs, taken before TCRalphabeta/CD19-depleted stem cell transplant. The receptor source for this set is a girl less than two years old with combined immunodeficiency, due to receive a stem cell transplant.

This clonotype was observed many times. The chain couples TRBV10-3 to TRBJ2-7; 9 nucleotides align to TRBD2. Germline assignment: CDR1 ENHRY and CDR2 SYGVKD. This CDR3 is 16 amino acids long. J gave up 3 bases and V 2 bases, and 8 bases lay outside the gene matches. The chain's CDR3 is CAISEVELAGIYEQYF. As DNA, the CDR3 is TGTGCCATCAGTGAGGTCGAACTAGCGGGCATCTACGAGCAGTACTTC.

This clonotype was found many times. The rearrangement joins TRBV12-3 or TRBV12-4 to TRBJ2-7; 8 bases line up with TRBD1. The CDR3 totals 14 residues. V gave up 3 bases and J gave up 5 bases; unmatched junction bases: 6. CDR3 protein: CASSFGTGGHEQYF. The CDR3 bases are TGTGCCAGCAGTTTTGGCACAGGGGGACACGAGCAGTACTTC.

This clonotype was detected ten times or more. CDR3 bases: TGCGCCAGCAGCCCCCAAGGGGGGTCCACTAGCGGGGAACTACAAGAGACCCAGTACTTC. This gives the protein CASSPQGGSTSGELQETQYF. This chain uses TRBV4-3 with TRBJ2-5; 10 positions match TRBD2. V lost 4 bases, J lost 2 bases, and 19 bases stayed unmatched. The CDR3 consists of 20 residues. The germline V gene encodes CDR1 LGHNA and CDR2 YSLEER.

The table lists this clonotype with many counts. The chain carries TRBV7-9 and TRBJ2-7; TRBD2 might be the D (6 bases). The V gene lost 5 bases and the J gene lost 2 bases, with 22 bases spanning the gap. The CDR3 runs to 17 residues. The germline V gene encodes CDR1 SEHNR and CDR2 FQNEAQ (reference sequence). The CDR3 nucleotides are TGTGCCAGCAGCCCTAGTGGAGGTAGCGGACGACCCTACGAGCAGTACTTC. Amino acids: CASSPSGGSGRPYEQYF.